A selection of T cell receptor beta chains follows, all from one sample in a study of control samples from healthy donors and cancer patients. Method: immunoSEQ multiplex PCR; TCRdb's copy keeps in-frame clones and lacks some. Among 60,000 to 100,000 clones, 89% were seen once, and the ten largest hold 7.2%. The specimen sequenced was blood. The receptors come from a man in his forties or fifties in good health. Both conserved end residues are part of each CDR3. The D gene is left open where the match is weak. Only part of the rows carry a size: once, few, many, or a class if the clone is expanded.

abundance,d_gene,v_gene,len,j_gene,CDR3nt,CDR3aa
.,.,TRBV13,13,TRBJ2-7,TGTGCCAGCAGCCACTCCTCAGGCTACGAGCAGTACTTC,CASSHSSGYEQYF
.,.,TRBV7-9,11,TRBJ1-4,TGTGCCAGCAGCTTAGGGACGACTGTTACCTTT,CASSLGTTVTF
.,TRBD2,TRBV11-3,15,TRBJ2-2,TGTGCCAGCAGCGGAACTAGCGGGGGCACCGGGGAGCTGTTTTTT,CASSGTSGGTGELFF
.,.,TRBV6-5,15,TRBJ2-5,TGTGCCAGCAGTCAATGGACCAGCGGACAAGAGACCCAGTACTTC,CASSQWTSGQETQYF
once,TRBD1,TRBV3-1/TRBV3-2,14,TRBJ1-1,TGTGCCAGCAGCCCCTCCTCAGGGGGCACTGAAGCTTTCTTT,CASSPSSGGTEAFF
.,TRBD2,TRBV7-6,18,TRBJ2-1,TGTGCCAGCAGCCCCGCGACTAGCGGGGGGGCCACGTACAATGAGCAGTTCTTC,CASSPATSGGATYNEQFF
.,.,TRBV18,12,TRBJ1-1,TGTGCCAGCGCACGGGGGGGCACTGAAGCTTTCTTT,CASARGGTEAFF
.,.,TRBV6-4,14,TRBJ2-1,TGTGCCAGCAAAGATTTTTCGGGGGACAATGAGCAGTTCTTC,CASKDFSGDNEQFF
few,TRBD2,TRBV7-9,15,TRBJ2-4,TGTGCCAGCAGCTCCCCGGGGGGGGTGGGGTACATTCAGTACTTC,CASSSPGGVGYIQYF
few,.,TRBV7-2,16,TRBJ2-7,TGTGCCAGCAGCTTAACATGGACAGCCTCCGGGTACGAGCAGTACTTC,CASSLTWTASGYEQYF
.,.,TRBV11-1,12,TRBJ1-1,TGTGCCAGCAGCTTAGCTCAGGGCGAAGCTTTCTTT,CASSLAQGEAFF
once,.,TRBV18,16,TRBJ1-3,TGTGCCAGCTCACCACGTCCCTCAGGGGATGGAAACACCATATATTTT,CASSPRPSGDGNTIYF
.,.,TRBV7-8,15,TRBJ2-1,TGTGCCAGCAGCGGCCGACAGAGCTCCTACAATGAGCAGTTCTTC,CASSGRQSSYNEQFF
.,.,TRBV27,15,TRBJ1-6,TGTGCCAGCAGTTTAAGTGCGACTTTAGGTTCACCCCTCCACTTT,CASSLSATLGSPLHF
.,.,TRBV7-2,17,TRBJ1-6,TGTGCCAGCAGCTTAGTTTCCGGGCTGCTCTATAATTCACCCCTCCACTTT,CASSLVSGLLYNSPLHF
.,.,TRBV5-6,15,TRBJ1-4,TGTGCCAGCAGCCAACGGACAGCCGGTAATGAAAAACTGTTTTTT,CASSQRTAGNEKLFF
once,.,TRBV30,14,TRBJ1-4,TGTGCCTGGGGGGGGGACACCCGATCGGAAAAACTGTTTTTT,CAWGGDTRSEKLFF
.,.,TRBV11-2,13,TRBJ2-1,TGTGCCAGCAGCTATGGACTGACGAATGAGCAGTTCTTC,CASSYGLTNEQFF
.,TRBD1,TRBV6-5,15,TRBJ2-3,TGTGCCAGCAGTTACTACAGGGGACGTGAAGATACGCAGTATTTT,CASSYYRGREDTQYF
.,TRBD2,TRBV2,16,TRBJ2-2,TGTGCCAGCAACCCCGGGACTAGTTTAATCATCGGGGAGCTGTTTTTT,CASNPGTSLIIGELFF
.,.,TRBV6-5,15,TRBJ1-6,TGTGCCAGCAGGGCTCAGGATCCCGGGCGTTCACCCCTCCACTTT,CASRAQDPGRSPLHF
.,.,TRBV10-3,14,TRBJ2-7,TGTGCCATCAGTGACGGTCATGGCCGGGACGAGCAGTACTTC,CAISDGHGRDEQYF
.,TRBD2,TRBV19,16,TRBJ2-7,TGTGCCAGTAGATTCAATGCGGGGGGGCTTTCCTACGAGCAGTACTTC,CASRFNAGGLSYEQYF
.,TRBD1,TRBV5-1,15,TRBJ1-1,TGCGCCAGCAGCTGGGGACAGGGGGCGTATACTGAAGCTTTCTTT,CASSWGQGAYTEAFF
.,.,TRBV11-2,13,TRBJ2-5,TGTGCCAGCAGCCCAAACTGGGAAGAGACCCAGTACTTC,CASSPNWEETQYF
.,.,TRBV9,16,TRBJ1-3,TGTGCCAGCAGCGCACAGGGAGGACAGAATGGAAACACCATATATTTT,CASSAQGGQNGNTIYF
.,TRBD1,TRBV19,15,TRBJ2-2,TGTGCCAGTATTGGGGACAGGGGGCTCACCGGGGAGCTGTTTTTT,CASIGDRGLTGELFF
.,TRBD1,TRBV4-3,14,TRBJ2-3,TGCGCCAGCAGCCTAGGACAGGGGGTAGATACGCAGTATTTT,CASSLGQGVDTQYF
.,.,TRBV5-4,15,TRBJ2-1,TGTGCCAGCAGCTACCCCGGGGGCCGATACAATGAGCAGTTCTTC,CASSYPGGRYNEQFF
.,TRBD1,TRBV3-1/TRBV3-2,17,TRBJ1-2,TGTGCCAGCACCCTCACGGTAGGGGGCGGAGGTCTTTATGGCTACACCTTC,CASTLTVGGGGLYGYTF
.,.,TRBV19,15,TRBJ1-5,TGTGCCAGTACGGACGGAGGATATAGCAATCAGCCCCAGCATTTT,CASTDGGYSNQPQHF
.,.,TRBV19,15,TRBJ1-6,TGTGCCAGTAGTATTCCGGACCGAAGCCCATCACCCCTCCACTTT,CASSIPDRSPSPLHF
.,TRBD1,TRBV3-1/TRBV3-2,17,TRBJ2-4,TGTGCCAGCAGCCCCAGACAGGGCTTTCAAGGCAAAAACATTCAGTACTTC,CASSPRQGFQGKNIQYF
many,TRBD1,TRBV6-6,15,TRBJ1-6,TGTGCCAGCAGTTACTCGGACAGGGATGATTCACCCCTCCACTTT,CASSYSDRDDSPLHF
few,TRBD1,TRBV6-4,14,TRBJ1-2,TGTGCCAGCACTCCAGAGGCAGGGGGCTATGGCTACACCTTC,CASTPEAGGYGYTF
.,.,TRBV6-5,14,TRBJ1-2,TGTGCCAGCAGTTTGGGACCGGAGAACTATGGCTACACCTTC,CASSLGPENYGYTF
.,TRBD2,TRBV5-4,18,TRBJ2-3,TGTGCCAGCAGCTCCTTAGCGGGGGGGCAGATTAGCACAGATACGCAGTATTTT,CASSSLAGGQISTDTQYF
.,.,TRBV5-4,18,TRBJ2-5,TGTGCCAGCAGCACACCTAAGCAAAGCGGCACCCGGGGTAGGACCCAGTACTTC,CASSTPKQSGTRGRTQYF
.,TRBD1,TRBV19,18,TRBJ1-2,TGTGCCAGTAGTATAACAGGGGGCATCAGGCTCTCTAACTATGGCTACACCTTC,CASSITGGIRLSNYGYTF
.,.,TRBV10-3,14,TRBJ2-3,TGTGCCATCACGAGGACTAAGAGCACAGATACGCAGTATTTT,CAITRTKSTDTQYF
.,.,TRBV6-5,13,TRBJ2-7,TGTGCCAGCACCCCGGGACGTCACTACGAGCAGTACTTC,CASTPGRHYEQYF
.,.,TRBV7-2,15,TRBJ2-7,TGTGCCAGCAGCCCCCGCCGGGACGGGCCCTACGAGCAGTACTTC,CASSPRRDGPYEQYF
.,.,TRBV6-5,13,TRBJ1-6,TGTGCCAGCAGTTACTCGCCTGATTCCCCCCTCCACTTT,CASSYSPDSPLHF
.,.,TRBV5-1,13,TRBJ1-4,TGCGCCAGCAGCCTCACGTTGGGCGAAAAACTGTTTTTT,CASSLTLGEKLFF
.,.,TRBV7-9,13,TRBJ1-1,TGTGCCAGCAGTCCTAAGCGACGTACTGAAGCTTTCTTT,CASSPKRRTEAFF
.,TRBD2,TRBV2,18,TRBJ2-2,TGTGCCAGCAGCCCCGGGGGTCCTAGCGGGGCCTGGTCCGGGGAGCTGTTTTTT,CASSPGGPSGAWSGELFF
.,.,TRBV5-5,14,TRBJ2-5,TGTGCCAGCAGCTTCGGGTCGTCCAGAGAGACCCAGTACTTC,CASSFGSSRETQYF
.,.,TRBV3-1/TRBV3-2,14,TRBJ1-6,TGTGCCACCCGATCAGGGGCCTATAATTCACCCCTCCACTTT,CATRSGAYNSPLHF
.,.,TRBV5-4,14,TRBJ1-4,TGTGCCAGCAGCTTGGCCACAGGCGGGGAAAAACTGTTTTTT,CASSLATGGEKLFF
.,.,TRBV9,14,TRBJ1-6,TGTGCCAGCAGCGTAGAAGGGGCCAGTTCACCCCTCCACTTT,CASSVEGASSPLHF
.,.,TRBV10-3,17,TRBJ1-1,TGTGCCATCAGTGAAGCCGGATTGTTGGTCCTGAACACTGAAGCTTTCTTT,CAISEAGLLVLNTEAFF
.,.,TRBV19,17,TRBJ2-7,TGTGCCAGTAGTATAGCCGTCACAGCGTGGAGCTCCTACGAGCAGTACTTC,CASSIAVTAWSSYEQYF
.,TRBD2,TRBV9,12,TRBJ2-5,TGTGCCAGCAGCAGCGGGGACGGGACCCAGTACTTC,CASSSGDGTQYF
.,.,TRBV5-6,17,TRBJ2-5,TGTGCCAGCAGCTTCTCGGGGGTGGGCCCTTTCCAAGAGACCCAGTACTTC,CASSFSGVGPFQETQYF
many,.,TRBV15,14,TRBJ2-7,TGTGCCACCAGCACAAATCCCCTTTGGGACGAGCAGTACTTC,CATSTNPLWDEQYF
.,.,TRBV30,15,TRBJ1-1,TGTGCCTGGAGTTATTCGTCACAGATGAACACTGAAGCTTTCTTT,CAWSYSSQMNTEAFF
.,TRBD1,TRBV19,14,TRBJ2-2,TGTGCCAGTAGTCGGACAGGGGGCTCCGGGGAGCTGTTTTTT,CASSRTGGSGELFF
.,TRBD1,TRBV27,15,TRBJ2-2,TGTGCCAGCAGCTCCGGGACAGCTTCTGCCGGGGAGCTGTTTTTT,CASSSGTASAGELFF